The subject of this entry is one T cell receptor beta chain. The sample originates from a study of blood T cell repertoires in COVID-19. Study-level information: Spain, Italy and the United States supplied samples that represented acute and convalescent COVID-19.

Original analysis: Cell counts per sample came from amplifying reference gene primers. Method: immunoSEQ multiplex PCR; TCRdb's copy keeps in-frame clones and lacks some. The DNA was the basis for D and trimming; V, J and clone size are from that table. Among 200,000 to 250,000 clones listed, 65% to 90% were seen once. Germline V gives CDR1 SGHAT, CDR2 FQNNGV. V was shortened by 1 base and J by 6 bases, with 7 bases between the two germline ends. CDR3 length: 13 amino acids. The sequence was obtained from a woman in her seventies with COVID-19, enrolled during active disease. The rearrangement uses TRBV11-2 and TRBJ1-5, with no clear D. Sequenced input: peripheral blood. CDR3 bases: TGTGCCAGCAGCTTAGGGGCGCTTCAGCCCCAGCATTTT. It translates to CASSLGALQPQHF. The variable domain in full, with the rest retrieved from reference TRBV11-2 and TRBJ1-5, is EAGVAQSPRYKIIEKRQSVAFWCNPISGHATLYWYQQILGQGPKLLIQFQNNGVVDDSQLPKDRFSAERLKGVDSTLKIQPAKLEDSAVYLCASSLGALQPQHFGDGTRLSIL.